The subject of this entry is one T cell receptor beta chain. The antigen it binds to is not known. Base qualities are missing; no much larger clone stands one base away. The library was made by the immunoSEQ multiplex PCR assay. For the multiplex PCR, a mixture combining 60 forward primers for TCR Vbeta segments and 13 reverse primers for TCR Jbeta segments was used. The CDR3 region of rearranged TCR beta genes was amplified from genomic DNA by a multiplex PCR assay. Amplified TCR beta libraries were sequenced as 87-base-pair reads on the Illumina HiSeq System. The authors' analysis ran thus. A later analysis counted about 80 million unique TCR beta chains across the 666 repertoires, and roughly 10 million of these chains were shared by at least two donors. Raw reads were error-corrected and collapsed into unique sequences with a nearest-neighbor algorithm that merged closely related sequences to remove PCR and sequencing errors. V, D and J gene segments were assigned by aligning CDR3 sequences to IMGT reference sequences. For a sequence to be retained, at least a six-nucleotide match to both a V gene segment and a J gene segment was required. A rearrangement was called productive if the CDR3 had no stop codons and remained in frame with V and J, and every other rearrangement was called non-productive. Following IMGT convention, CDR3 was defined as the stretch from the second conserved V-encoded cysteine up to the conserved J-encoded phenylalanine. The earlier analysis of some 580 of the donors excluded any sequence lacking an unambiguous match to a single V gene segment. In an earlier analysis of approximately 590 of the donors, a V segment was called functional when productive rearrangements were above 56.7%, and segregating when the standard deviation between donors exceeded 5%. A statistical classification framework was developed to diagnose cytomegalovirus status using the catalog of TCR beta chain sequences. V and J gene assignment, in a later analysis, came from comparing TCR nucleotide sequences with IMGT/GENE-DB human TR gene sequences. The TCRdist pipeline was used in a later analysis to assign CDR3 sequences and most-parsimonious VDJ recombination scenarios. In a later analysis, every TCR beta chain was defined by the combination of its CDR3 amino acid sequence and its V-gene family, and reads without a unique V-gene family were dropped. In a later analysis, fewer than 650 highly shared, low-generation-probability nucleotide sequences were removed to address suspected cross-contamination and a sequencing artifact. A later analysis calculated a clonal expansion index for each public chain from normalized within-repertoire ranks of inferred template counts. In a later analysis, generation probabilities were computed using a VDJ recombination model fitted to out-of-frame rearrangements, and the results were checked against IGoR. In a later analysis, hypergeometric tests were used to score TCR-TCR, TCR-HLA and TCR-CMV co-occurrence, with a repertoire-size bias correction applied to TCR pairs. A later analysis estimated false discovery rates by permuting HLA or CMV assignments 20 times. In a later analysis, co-occurring TCRs were grouped using DBSCAN, and TCRdist sequence similarity was added for clustering within HLA-allele-positive subsets. For co-occurrence clustering, repertoires with fewer than 30,000 or more than 120,000 public chains were excluded, along with five repertoires with anomalous nucleotide sharing. The source is immuneACCESS, and TCRdb retained only in-frame sequences with V and J called. Part of the clones is not carried over; for the studies checked, unresolved V genes explain less than half of this, and the remainder is unexplained. The V and J calls and clone size are taken from that table; D and trimming were inferred from the DNA. This sample holds 70,000 to 100,000 clones; under 80% were observed only once. Around 7% of the sample rests with the top ten.

The germline V gene (reference sequence) provides CDR1 SGHKS and CDR2 YYEKEE. CDR3 length: 19 amino acids, cysteine to phenylalanine. Just the 57-base CDR3 DNA is kept, in frame starting at base 1. Relative to germline, V is missing 5 bases and J is missing 2 bases, with 18 bases of the junction outside any gene match. This sample stems from a study of cytomegalovirus exposure and HLA in healthy donors (dated by TCRdb to about 2017). Looking at the study overall: In an earlier analysis of about 560 of the donors, less than 350 Gb of sequence data and 95 million to 130 million unique TCR beta sequences from 180 million or so T cells were reported. An early release that covered some 640 HLA-typed donors contained 250 to 350 gigabases of sequencing data and about 93 million unique TCR sequences. The genetic ancestry cluster associated with self-reported Caucasian donors included 70% to 85% of the 398 genotyped donors. The aim of the study was to test whether cataloging public T cell receptors could identify signatures of past pathogen exposure. The study used immunosequencing to profile the T cell repertoires of 666 subjects and linked those repertoires to cytomegalovirus serostatus. Along with the approximately 620-subject first cohort, a separate validation cohort of some 130 different subjects was used. The study combined high-throughput TCR immunosequencing, statistical association of individual TCRs with disease status, and machine learning to predict cytomegalovirus infection status. A later analysis re-examined previously published TCR beta repertoires from several hundred donors and added high-resolution HLA genotyping to investigate patterns of TCR occurrence. Rather than drawing on any new phenotypic data, the later analysis identified candidate immune exposures from TCR beta sequences and the way those sequences occurred across donors. An earlier analysis of roughly 580 of the donors used high-throughput TCR beta sequencing to judge whether each TCR beta V gene segment behaved as functional or pseudogenic. Donor age, sex, ethnicity and CMV serostatus were compiled together with the repertoire data. Genome-wide SNP genotypes for about three fifths of the roughly 700 donors were used in a later genetic analysis, which treated that subset as a discovery cohort. All discovery cohort repertoires had been generated using a single sequencing platform. HLA typing included class I and class II loci at four-digit resolution. Typing coverage varied by locus: roughly 620-640 donors for A, B, C, DRB1 and DQB1; approximately 500 for DQA1; about 590 for DPA1; some 470 for DPB1. Roughly five DR-DQ haplotypes were treated as single units for association and clustering because of strong linkage in the cohort. On average, about 240,000 unique TCR beta nucleotide sequences were sequenced per donor among some 420 genotyped donors of the cohort, with approximately 18% of those sequences being non-productive.

The paper as a whole reports these results and caveats: When HLA alleles, especially DR and DQ, strongly co-occurred, attributing TCR associations to individual alleles was difficult. The authors suggested that the approach could potentially be extended to other disease states and immunological phenotypes. Because HLA typing was unavailable for some donors at each locus, only the typed subset was used in association tests. In both the original and validation cohorts, the classifier was reported to diagnose cytomegalovirus status with high specificity and sensitivity. In a later analysis, several top co-occurrence clusters were reported to appear linked to parvovirus B19, influenza, CMV and Epstein-Barr virus. A later genetic analysis reported fewer N-insertions in productive TCRs among donors in an Asian-associated ancestry cluster than the roughly 640-donor mean. CMV serostatus was the only immune exposure information available for the cohort. A few of the identified cytomegalovirus-associated TCR beta chains were confirmed in vitro to be specific for cytomegalovirus antigens. A later analysis found that most CMV-associated TCR beta chains appeared HLA-restricted, with HLA associations seemingly driven largely by CMV exposure. Presence/absence analyses assumed roughly uniform sequencing depth across donors, an assumption that may not hold. Correlated functional status among segregating V segments might reflect linkage disequilibrium, but an unknown experimental factor could not be ruled out. Broadly in line with IMGT annotations, most TCR beta V segments showed up in productive rearrangements about 90% or about 30% of the time in an earlier analysis of approximately 640 of the donors. A later analysis found that TCR association rates varied across HLA loci, with DRB1 alleles showing the most associated TCRs and HLA-C alleles the fewest. Around 16 rarely observed V segments, including chromosome 9 orphons, were excluded from the earlier analysis of some 590 of the donors because counts were too low. In a later analysis, HLA-associated TCR beta chains were found to be more clonally expanded and to have lower generation probabilities than equally common non-associated chains. In this cohort, only TCR beta chains were sequenced, and detectable features were limited by the absence of alpha or paired-chain data. The sequencing pipeline was judged likely to have produced a cluster of highly shared sequence variants as a technical artifact. A further reported finding was that TCR beta sequences accurately predicted the HLA-A and HLA-B alleles for most subjects in the first cohort. Some IMGT-functional V segments, including TRBV6-2 and TRBV6-3, could not be told apart with the 87-base-pair reads, so those segments were excluded. Most TCR sequences were observed very rarely across donors, whereas some public TCRs were present in many individuals. In a later genetic analysis, a missense DCLRE1C variant was associated with V-gene and J-gene trimming of TCR beta chains, and the association was replicated in an independent cohort. Specific HLA alleles were associated with over 15,000 TCR beta sequences at a false discovery rate of 0.05 in a later analysis. A total of fewer than 200 TCR beta chains were listed by the study as associated with cytomegalovirus.

The cohort comprised around 700 healthy bone marrow donors. All cohort members were sampled while nominally healthy, although unrecorded immune exposures were likely present. The donor was CMV seropositive and belonged to the group of 250 to 350 seropositive cohort members. Every donor gave a peripheral blood sample, and the peripheral blood mononuclear cells from that sample were used for TCR beta sequencing. The Qiagen DNeasy Blood Extraction Kit was used to extract genomic DNA from the blood cell samples. The sequenced sample consisted of PBMCs. The chain is assembled from TRBV5-5 and TRBJ2-3, and TRBD1 aligns with 9 junction nucleotides. This sequence originates from a woman aged 45-65 years in good health and CMV-seropositive. For the CDR3, the sequence is CASRPVRDREWGLTDTQYF. The bases read TGTGCCAGCAGGCCGGTTCGGGACAGGGAGTGGGGCCTCACAGATACGCAGTATTTT.